This entry lists 22 T cell receptor beta chains sequenced from one sample in a study of blood T cells in healthy people across ages. Combining a sample-barcoded 5' primer with a J-beta primer mix, a second PCR ran for 7 to 11 cycles. One entry per CDR3 protein results from TCRdb running MiXCR on the 5' RACE reads. The sample records about 1.1 million distinct CDR3 sequences, roughly two fifths being singletons. The sequenced sample consisted of blood. Receptor source: a man between 18 and 35 years old in good health.

This clonotype was picked up a small number of times. For the CDR3, the DNA is TGTGCCAGCAGCTTTGGGAGAAGGGACACTGAAGCTTTCTTT. Translated: CASSFGRRDTEAFF. The genes are TRBV7-9 and TRBJ1-1; D gene unclear. The CDR3 length is 14 residues. The germline V gene encodes CDR1 SEHNR and CDR2 FQNEAQ (reference sequence). Deletions cut 3 bases from V and 3 bases from J, with 11 bases between.

To note about this clonotype: A much larger clone differs by one base, so this may be a read error. The CDR3 nucleotides are TGTGCCGGCAGCTTAGGCGGTCTCCAAGAGACCCAGTACTTC. Protein sequence: CAGSLGGLQETQYF. This rearrangement joins TRBV7-8 to TRBJ2-5; D unresolved. This CDR3 region has 14 residues. Looked up from germline, CDR1 is SGHVS and CDR2 is FQNEAQ.

This clonotype came up a few times. V usage is TRBV18 and J usage is TRBJ1-5, with 10 bases that match TRBD1. The CDR3 loop spans 16 amino acids. Germline V gives CDR1 KGHSH, CDR2 LQKENI. Trimming removed 3 bases from V and 3 bases from J; junction bases left unmatched: 5. DNA of the CDR3: TGTGCCAGCTCACCCGGGACAGGGGTCTACAATCAGCCCCAGCATTTT. It specifies CASSPGTGVYNQPQHF.

The chain is built from TRBV7-9 and TRBJ2-4; D may be TRBD1 (6 bases). This CDR3 spans 13 amino acids. Germline CDR1 reads SEHNR; CDR2 reads FQNEAQ (reference sequence). V lost 4 bases and J lost 8, with 12 bases in between. The CDR3 nucleotides are TGTGCCAGCAGCTGGGAGCCAGGGGACATTCAGTACTTC. Its protein is CASSWEPGDIQYF.

The gene calls are TRBV4-3 and TRBJ1-3; 7 nucleotides align to TRBD1. This CDR3 region has 17 residues. The J segment lost 0 bases and the V segment lost 4 bases, leaving 9 bases of the junction unmatched. In germline, CDR1 is LGHNA, CDR2 YSLEER. CDR3 coding DNA: TGCGCCAGCAGCCCCAGGGGGGGGGACAGCTCTGGAAACACCATATATTTT. The encoded protein is CASSPRGGDSSGNTIYF.

The chain links TRBV21-1 to TRBJ1-4; TRBD1 is the table's D call, not checked against the DNA. TRBV21-1 corresponds to a pseudogene. This CDR3 region has 13 residues. The CDR3: CASNGHLNEKLFF. The CDR3 nucleotides are TGTGCCAGCAACGGACACTTAAATGAAAAACTGTTTTTT.

Only a few counts were recorded for this clonotype. CDR3 nucleotides: TGCAGTGCCCAATCAGAGAAAGATACGCAGTATTTT. Its translation is CSAQSEKDTQYF. The rearrangement joins TRBV20-1 to TRBJ2-3; no firm D call. The CDR3 contains 12 residues. Germline V lookup: CDR1 DFQATT, CDR2 SNEGSKA (reference sequence). V was clipped by 6 bases and J by 5 bases, with 12 bases between them.

This clonotype was seen a handful of times. This rearrangement joins TRBV12-3 or TRBV12-4 to TRBJ2-3; 7 positions match TRBD2. Trimming cost V 3 bases and J 4 bases; bases outside gene matches: 10. The CDR3 is made up of 16 amino acids. The DNA for the CDR3 is TGTGCCAGCAGTTTCGCCCGCGGGGGTCAAGCAGATACGCAGTATTTT. Its translation is CASSFARGGQADTQYF.

V gene TRBV5-1 combines with J gene TRBJ2-7; the match to TRBD1 covers 7 bases. The V gene's germline CDR1 is SGHRS and CDR2 YFSETQ. The ends lost 3 bases at V and 1 base at J; junction bases unmatched: 7. This CDR3 is built from 15 residues. The CDR3 here is CASSSKGTESYEQYF. The CDR3 DNA is TGCGCCAGCAGCTCGAAAGGGACAGAATCCTACGAGCAGTACTTC.

The V and J genes are TRBV5-1 and TRBJ1-6; tentatively, D is TRBD1 (5 bases). Germline CDR1 SGHRS, CDR2 YFSETQ. The CDR3 is 19 residues long. V was clipped by 2 bases and J by 5 bases, with 23 bases between them. The CDR3 protein is CASSFCRGRAVPNNSPLHF. CDR3 bases: TGCGCCAGCAGCTTTTGTCGGGGACGAGCAGTACCGAATAATTCACCCCTCCACTTT.

This chain connects TRBV24-1 to TRBJ2-1; 11 nucleotides agree with TRBD2. The ends lost 4 bases at V and 2 bases at J; junction bases unmatched: 6. This CDR3 has 17 amino acids. Germline V gene data show CDR1 as KGHDR and CDR2 as SFDVKD. The CDR3 DNA reads as TGTGCCACCAGTGACCCCGTGACTAGCGGGGCCTACAATGAGCAGTTCTTC. Protein sequence: CATSDPVTSGAYNEQFF.

The sample holds a few counts of this clonotype. The chain is built from TRBV7-3 and TRBJ2-5, with 12 bases fitting TRBD2. Germline CDR1 is SGHTA and CDR2 is FQGTGA. V shed 5 bases and J 13 bases; nucleotides not matched to a gene: 14. CDR3 size: 15 residues. CDR3 DNA: TGTGCCAGCAGCCCGACTAGCGGGGGTTACAATGAGCGGTACTTC. The encoded protein is CASSPTSGGYNERYF.

The chain combines TRBV29-1 with TRBJ2-7, with 7 positions matching TRBD1. The CDR3 sequence is 17 residues long. V was pared by 3 bases and J by 4 bases, with 18 bases of the junction left unmatched. Looked up from germline, CDR1 is SQVTM and CDR2 is ANQGSEA. The CDR3 DNA is TGCAGCGTTGAGGTTCGGTCAGCTGGACAGGCTAATTACGAGCAGTACTTC. Protein product: CSVEVRSAGQANYEQYF.

For this clonotype: A read error may account for a junction end that differs from germline. The chain is built from TRBV29-1 and TRBJ1-1, with D unresolved. The CDR3 has 12 residues. CDR1 is SQVTM, CDR2 ANQGSEA, per germline. CDR3: CNVDFRNTEAFF. The CDR3 nucleotides are TGCAACGTTGATTTCCGTAACACTGAAGCTTTCTTT.

This chain connects TRBV6-5 to TRBJ2-7; D is unclear. The CDR3 consists of 12 residues. Germline V CDR1 and CDR2: MNHEY, SVGAGI. Trimming took off 6 bases at V and 4 bases at J, with 10 bases between the two ends. CDR3 loop: CASSRYSYEQYF. As DNA, the CDR3 is TGTGCCAGCAGCCGCTATAGTTACGAGCAGTACTTC.

This chain links TRBV6-2 or TRBV6-3 with TRBJ1-6; D ambiguous. The germline V gene encodes CDR1 MNHEY and CDR2 SVGEGT. The CDR3 has 16 amino acids. V lost 7 bases and J 7 bases, leaving 20 bases between the germline ends. The CDR3 coding sequence is TGTGCCAGCACCAGATCGTACGGTGGGGAAAATTCACCCCTCCACTTT. Translating it yields CASTRSYGGENSPLHF.

This clonotype was observed many times. This chain links TRBV4-2 with TRBJ1-6; unclear D gene. V dropped 0 bases and J dropped 9 bases, with 0 bases sitting between them. CDR1 and CDR2 from the germline V gene are LGHNA and YNFKEQ. The CDR3 loop spans 11 amino acids. The CDR3 DNA is TGTGCCAGCAGCCAAGATTCACCCCTCCACTTT. It specifies CASSQDSPLHF.

This clonotype has ten or more counts. The chain couples TRBV5-1 to TRBJ2-1; tentatively, D is TRBD1 or TRBD2 (5 bases each). Germline loops: CDR1 SGHRS, CDR2 YFSETQ. V lost 4 bases and J 8 bases, leaving 19 bases between the germline ends. CDR3 length equals 15 residues. The CDR3, as DNA: TGCGCCAGCAGCAGTACGGGACGCCTTGGATATGAGCAGTTCTTC. Amino acid sequence: CASSSTGRLGYEQFF.

This chain connects TRBV5-5 to TRBJ2-7, with D uncertain. Trimming stripped 4 bases from V and 0 bases from J, with 8 bases between. There are 13 residues in the CDR3. Germline V gene sequence: CDR1 SGHKS, CDR2 YYEKEE (reference sequence). CDR3 in DNA: TGTGCCAGCAGCGTTGCCCACTCCTACGAGCAGTACTTC. It translates to CASSVAHSYEQYF.

V usage is TRBV7-9 and J usage is TRBJ1-2; maybe TRBD1 (6 bases). The germline V and J ends were trimmed by 5 bases and 1 base, with 11 bases remaining between them. Germline values: CDR1 SEHNR, CDR2 FQNEAQ (reference sequence). The CDR3 extends over 14 amino acids. CDR3 protein: CASSQRQVNYGYTF. The CDR3, as DNA: TGTGCCAGCAGCCAAAGACAGGTTAACTATGGCTACACCTTC.

V usage is TRBV13 and J usage is TRBJ1-3; D not resolved. Germline lookup yields CDR1 PRHDT and CDR2 FYEKMQ (reference sequence). V was clipped by 5 bases and J by 4 bases, with 9 bases between them. The CDR3 length is 13 residues. The CDR3 DNA reads TGTGCCAGCAGCCCTGGTCAGGGAAACACCATATATTTT. Residues: CASSPGQGNTIYF.

This chain uses TRBV12-3 or TRBV12-4 with TRBJ2-1, with 7 bases matching TRBD1. The CDR3 extends over 19 amino acids. The V gene end was trimmed by 5 bases and the J gene end by 4 bases; junction bases not matched to a gene: 20. The CDR3 loop is CASSPPTGMMGYLYNEQFF. The CDR3 region has the DNA TGTGCCAGCAGTCCCCCGACAGGGATGATGGGTTACCTTTACAATGAGCAGTTCTTC.